What follows describes a single T cell receptor beta chain. The method was immunoSEQ multiplex PCR; TCRdb's version includes in-frame clones alone and lacks a portion of them. The sample includes around 170,000 clones, 85% to 90% of them seen just once. The sample belongs to a study of blood T cell repertoires in COVID-19. The germline V gene has CDR1 LNHDA and CDR2 SQIVND (reference sequence). This CDR3 contains 15 residues. V was pared by 4 bases and J by 4 bases, with 11 bases between. The specimen was peripheral blood. This TCR was sampled from a man between 60 and 75 years old with COVID-19, enrolled during active disease. This rearrangement joins TRBV19 to TRBJ2-6; tentative D call: TRBD1 (6 bases). The CDR3 spells CASSTTGTGANVLTF. Written as DNA, the CDR3 is TGTGCCAGTAGTACCACAGGGACCGGGGCCAACGTCCTGACTTTC.